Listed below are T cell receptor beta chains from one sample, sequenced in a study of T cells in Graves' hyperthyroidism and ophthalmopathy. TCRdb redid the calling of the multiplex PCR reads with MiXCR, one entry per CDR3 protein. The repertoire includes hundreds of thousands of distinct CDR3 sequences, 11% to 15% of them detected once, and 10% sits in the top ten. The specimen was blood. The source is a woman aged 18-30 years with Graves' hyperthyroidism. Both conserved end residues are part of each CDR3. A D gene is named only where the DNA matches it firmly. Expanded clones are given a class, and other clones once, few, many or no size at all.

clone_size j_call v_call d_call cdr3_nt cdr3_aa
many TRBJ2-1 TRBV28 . TGTGCCAGCAGTTTAATTGAGGCGGGCTCCTACAATGAGCAGTTCTTC CASSLIEAGSYNEQFF
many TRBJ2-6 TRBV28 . TGTGCCAGCAGTTTAATCACAGGGCACTCTGGGGCCAACGTCCTGACTTTC CASSLITGHSGANVLTF
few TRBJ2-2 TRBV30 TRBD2 TGTGCCTGGACTAGCGGGAGAGTCGGGGAGCTGTTTTTT CAWTSGRVGELFF
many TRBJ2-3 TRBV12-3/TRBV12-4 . TGTGCCAGCAGCACCCCCTACGGGGGTGGCACAGATACGCAGTATTTT CASSTPYGGGTDTQYF
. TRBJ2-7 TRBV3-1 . TGTGCCAGCAGCCAAGATTCCGGGTACGGCGAGCAGTACTTC CASSQDSGYGEQYF
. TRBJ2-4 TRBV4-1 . TGCGCCAGCAGCCAAGAGCTGCTCAGGGTGCAAAACATTCAGTACTTC CASSQELLRVQNIQYF
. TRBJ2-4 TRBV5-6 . TGTGCCAGCAGCTTGTTTGGGCCCCCGTTCAAAAACATTCAGTACTTC CASSLFGPPFKNIQYF
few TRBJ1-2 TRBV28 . TGTGCCAGCAGAATTATGTGGGAGGGCTACACCTTC CASRIMWEGYTF
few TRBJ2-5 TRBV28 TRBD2 TGTGCCAGCAGTTTCTTCTATGGGACTAGCGGGAGGTACCAAGAGACCCAGTACTTC CASSFFYGTSGRYQETQYF
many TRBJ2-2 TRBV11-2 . TGTGCCAGCAGCTTATTAGATTGGGAGATTGCCGGGGAGCTGTTTTTT CASSLLDWEIAGELFF
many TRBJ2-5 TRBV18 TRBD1 TGTGCCAGCTCACGGGGACAGGGGATGGAGACCCAGTACTTC CASSRGQGMETQYF
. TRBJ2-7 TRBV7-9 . TGTGCCAGCAGCTCACCCCGACTCTCCTTCAGCTCGGGCGGGATCGACGAGCAGTACTTC CASSSPRLSFSSGGIDEQYF
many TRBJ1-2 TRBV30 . TGTGCCTGGAGTGTTTTCCTCTGGACAGAGGGGTATGGCTACACCTTC CAWSVFLWTEGYGYTF
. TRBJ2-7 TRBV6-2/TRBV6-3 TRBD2 TGTGCCAGCAGATCTCCCCTAGCGGGAGAAGTCGACGAGCAGTACTTC CASRSPLAGEVDEQYF
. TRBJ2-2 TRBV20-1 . TGCAGTGCTAGGGGCCCGACCGGCGTCACCGGGGAGCTGTTTTTT CSARGPTGVTGELFF
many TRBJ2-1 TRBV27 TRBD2 TGTGCCAGCAGTTTTAGCTCTAGCGGGAGTCATGAGCAGTTCTTC CASSFSSSGSHEQFF
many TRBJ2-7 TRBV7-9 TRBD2 TGTGCCAGCAGCAATGTCGGGAGGGCCCACGAGCAGTACTTC CASSNVGRAHEQYF
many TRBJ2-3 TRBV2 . TGTGCCAGCAGTGTCCTTGGGGCGGGAAGCACAGATACGCAGTATTTT CASSVLGAGSTDTQYF
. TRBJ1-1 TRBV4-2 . TGTGCCAGCAGCCAAGATAGGTTGCCGGGGAGGGCTTTCTTT CASSQDRLPGRAFF
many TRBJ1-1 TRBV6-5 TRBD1 TGTGCCAGCAGTTACTCGGGACAGACTTCTGAAGCTTTCTTT CASSYSGQTSEAFF
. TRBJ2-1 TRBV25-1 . TGTGCCAGCAGTGTTATAGCGGTGAGGGCCGGTGAGCAGTTCTTC CASSVIAVRAGEQFF
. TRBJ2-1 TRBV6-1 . TGTGCCAGCAGTGCTCTAGCGTCCTCCTACAATGAGCAGTTCTTC CASSALASSYNEQFF
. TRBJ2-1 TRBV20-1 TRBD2 TGCAGTGCTGTGAACAGGCTAGCGGGAGCAGGCCGGCAGTTCTTC CSAVNRLAGAGRQFF
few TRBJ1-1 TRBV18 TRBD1 TGTGCCAGCTCACAGGACAGGGTCCCTGAAGCTTTCTTT CASSQDRVPEAFF
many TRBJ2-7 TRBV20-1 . TGCAGTGCTTCCGGACTTCTCGAGCAGTACTTC CSASGLLEQYF
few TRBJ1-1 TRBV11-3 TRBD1 TGTGCCAGCAGCTTTTCAGGGGGGAACACTGAAGCTTTCTTT CASSFSGGNTEAFF
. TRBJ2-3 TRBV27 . TGTGCCAGCAGTTACCCCTTTAGCACAGATACGCAGTATTTT CASSYPFSTDTQYF
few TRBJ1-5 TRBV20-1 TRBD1 TGCAGTGCTAGAGAGACAGGGAGGAGCAATCAGCCCCAGCATTTT CSARETGRSNQPQHF
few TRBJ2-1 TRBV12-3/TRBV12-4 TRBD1 TGTGCCAGCAGTTTAAAAATACAGGGGTCTTACAATGAGCAGTTCTTC CASSLKIQGSYNEQFF
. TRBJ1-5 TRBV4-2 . TGTGCCAGCAGCCAAGCGACGGCCCATCAGCCCCAGCATTTT CASSQATAHQPQHF
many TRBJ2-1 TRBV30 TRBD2 TGTGCCTGTCACTTAGGGACTAGCTACTATGAGCAGTTCTTC CACHLGTSYYEQFF
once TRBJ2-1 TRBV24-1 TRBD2 TGTGCCACCAGTGATCCGAACACGGGGAGCGGGAGGGCCTACAATGAGCAGTTCTTC CATSDPNTGSGRAYNEQFF
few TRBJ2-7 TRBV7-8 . TGTGCCAGCTCCCCCGGCGGTAAGGGGACCTACGAGCAGTACTTC CASSPGGKGTYEQYF
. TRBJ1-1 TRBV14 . TGTGCCAGCAGCCCCGACCGGAAACTCTTCATGAACACTGAAGCTTTCTTT CASSPDRKLFMNTEAFF
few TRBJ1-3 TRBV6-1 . TGTGCCAGCACGAGCTTAGGGGGAAACACCATATATTTT CASTSLGGNTIYF